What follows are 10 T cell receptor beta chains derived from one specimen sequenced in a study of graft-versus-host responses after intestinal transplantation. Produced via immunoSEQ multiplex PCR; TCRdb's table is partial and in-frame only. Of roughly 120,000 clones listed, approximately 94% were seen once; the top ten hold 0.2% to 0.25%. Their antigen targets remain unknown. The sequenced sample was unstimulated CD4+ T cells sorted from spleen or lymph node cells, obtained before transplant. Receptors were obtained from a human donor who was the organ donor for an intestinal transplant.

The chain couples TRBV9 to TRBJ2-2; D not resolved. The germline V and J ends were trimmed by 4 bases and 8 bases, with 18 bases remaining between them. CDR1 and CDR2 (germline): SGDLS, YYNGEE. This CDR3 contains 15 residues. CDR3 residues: CASSPFVGPPGELFF. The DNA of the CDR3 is TGTGCCAGCAGCCCCTTCGTTGGTCCCCCAGGGGAGCTGTTTTTT.

CDR3 nucleotides: TGTGCCAGTAGTGGTGGACTAGCGGCAGGGGAGACCCAGTACTTC. This codes for CASSGGLAAGETQYF. The chain uses TRBV19 and TRBJ2-5; 10 nucleotides agree with TRBD2. Germline CDR1 reads LNHDA; CDR2 reads SQIVND (reference sequence). The CDR3 has 15 residues. Losses at the gene ends were 5 bases for V and 5 bases for J; bases not matched to a gene: 8.

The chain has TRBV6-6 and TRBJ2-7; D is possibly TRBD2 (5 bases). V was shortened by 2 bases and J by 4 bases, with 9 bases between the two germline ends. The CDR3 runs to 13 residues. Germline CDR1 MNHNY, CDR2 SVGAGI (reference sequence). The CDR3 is CASSYRGIYEQYF. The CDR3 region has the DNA TGTGCCAGCAGTTACAGAGGGATTTACGAGCAGTACTTC.

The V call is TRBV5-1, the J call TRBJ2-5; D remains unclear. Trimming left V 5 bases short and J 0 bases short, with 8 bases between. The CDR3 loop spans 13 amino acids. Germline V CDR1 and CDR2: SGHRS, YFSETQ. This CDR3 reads CASRQTYQETQYF. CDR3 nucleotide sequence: TGCGCCAGCAGACAGACATACCAAGAGACCCAGTACTTC.

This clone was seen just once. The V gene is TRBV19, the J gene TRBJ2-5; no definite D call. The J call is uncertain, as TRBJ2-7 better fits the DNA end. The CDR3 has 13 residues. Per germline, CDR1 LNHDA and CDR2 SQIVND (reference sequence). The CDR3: CASSIVGSYEQYF. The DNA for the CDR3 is TGTGCCAGTAGTATAGTCGGCTCCTACGAGCAGTACTTC.

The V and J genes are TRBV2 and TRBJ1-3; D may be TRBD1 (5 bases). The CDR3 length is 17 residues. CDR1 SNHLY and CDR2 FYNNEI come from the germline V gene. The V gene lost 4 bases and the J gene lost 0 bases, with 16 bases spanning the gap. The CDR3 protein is CASSVVRALNSGNTIYF. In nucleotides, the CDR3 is TGTGCCAGCAGTGTTGTCAGGGCATTAAACTCTGGAAACACCATATATTTT.

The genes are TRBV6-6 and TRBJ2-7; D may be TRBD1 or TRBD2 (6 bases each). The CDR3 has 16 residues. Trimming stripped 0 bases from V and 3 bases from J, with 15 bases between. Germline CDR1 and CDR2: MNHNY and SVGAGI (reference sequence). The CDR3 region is CASSYSRSGAGYEQYF. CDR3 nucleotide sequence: TGTGCCAGCAGTTACTCGAGGTCGGGGGCTGGCTACGAGCAGTACTTC.

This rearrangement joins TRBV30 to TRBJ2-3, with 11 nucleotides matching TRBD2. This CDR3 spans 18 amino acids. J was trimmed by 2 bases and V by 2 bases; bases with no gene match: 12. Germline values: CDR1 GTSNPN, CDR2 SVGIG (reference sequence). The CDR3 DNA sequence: TGTGCCTGGAGTCATATTCGGACTAGCGGGTCTGTCACAGATACGCAGTATTTT. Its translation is CAWSHIRTSGSVTDTQYF.

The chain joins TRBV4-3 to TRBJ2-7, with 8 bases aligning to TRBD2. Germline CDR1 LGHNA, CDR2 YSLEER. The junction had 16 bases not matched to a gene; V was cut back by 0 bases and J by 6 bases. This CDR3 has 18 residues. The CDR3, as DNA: TGCGCCAGCAGCCAAGATATCGGTCTAGCGGGCCCTAATAGCGAGCAGTACTTC. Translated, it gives CASSQDIGLAGPNSEQYF.

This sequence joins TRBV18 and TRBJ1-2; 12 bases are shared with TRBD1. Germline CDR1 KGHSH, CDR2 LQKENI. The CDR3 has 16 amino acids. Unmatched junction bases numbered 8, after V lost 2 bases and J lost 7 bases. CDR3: CASSPGAGTGGFGYTF. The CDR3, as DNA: TGTGCCAGCTCACCAGGCGCCGGGACAGGGGGCTTTGGCTACACCTTC.